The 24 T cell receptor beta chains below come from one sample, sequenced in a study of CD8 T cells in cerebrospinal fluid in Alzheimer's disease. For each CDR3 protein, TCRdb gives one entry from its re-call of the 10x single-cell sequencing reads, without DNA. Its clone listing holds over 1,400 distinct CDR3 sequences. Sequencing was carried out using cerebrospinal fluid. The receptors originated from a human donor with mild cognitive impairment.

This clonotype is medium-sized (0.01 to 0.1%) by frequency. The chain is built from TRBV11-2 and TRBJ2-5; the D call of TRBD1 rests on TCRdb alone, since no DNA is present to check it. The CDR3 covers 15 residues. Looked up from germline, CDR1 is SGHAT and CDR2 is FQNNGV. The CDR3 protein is CASSLDTGSQETQYF. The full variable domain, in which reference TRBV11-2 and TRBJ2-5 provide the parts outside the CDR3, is EAGVAQSPRYKIIEKRQSVAFWCNPISGHATLYWYQQILGQGPKLLIQFQNNGVVDDSQLPKDRFSAERLKGVDSTLKIQPAKLEDSAVYLCASSLDTGSQETQYFGPGTRLLVL.

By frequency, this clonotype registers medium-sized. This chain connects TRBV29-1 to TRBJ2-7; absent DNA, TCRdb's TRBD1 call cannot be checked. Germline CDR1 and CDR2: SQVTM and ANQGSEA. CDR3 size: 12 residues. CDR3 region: CSVKRGVYEQYF.

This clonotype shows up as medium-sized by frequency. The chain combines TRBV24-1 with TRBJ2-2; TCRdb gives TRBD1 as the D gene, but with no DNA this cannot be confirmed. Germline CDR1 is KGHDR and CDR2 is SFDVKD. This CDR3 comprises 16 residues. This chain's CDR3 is CATSDPGGSNTGELFF.

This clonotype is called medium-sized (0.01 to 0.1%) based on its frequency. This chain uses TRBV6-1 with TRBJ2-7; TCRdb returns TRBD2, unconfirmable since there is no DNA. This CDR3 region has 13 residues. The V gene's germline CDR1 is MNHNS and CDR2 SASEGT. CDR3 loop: CASSGQGLDEQYF.

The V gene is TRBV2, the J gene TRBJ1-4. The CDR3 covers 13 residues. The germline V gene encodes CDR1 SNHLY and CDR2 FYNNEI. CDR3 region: CASTRGGYEKLFF.

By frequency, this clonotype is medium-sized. The CDR3 sequence: CASSPGGRQPQHF. The rearrangement uses TRBV19 and TRBJ1-5; TCRdb selects TRBD1, and the lack of DNA leaves this call unchecked. This CDR3 contains 13 residues. The germline CDR1 and CDR2 sequences are LNHDA and SQIVND (reference sequence).

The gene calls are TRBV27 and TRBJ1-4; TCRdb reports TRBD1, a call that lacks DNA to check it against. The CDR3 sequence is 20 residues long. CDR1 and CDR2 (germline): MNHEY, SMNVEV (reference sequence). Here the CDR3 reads CASSLSRSGQASSTNEKLFF.

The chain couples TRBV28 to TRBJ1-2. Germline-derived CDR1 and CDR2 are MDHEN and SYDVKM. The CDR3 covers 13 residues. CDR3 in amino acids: CASRPEVNYGYTF.

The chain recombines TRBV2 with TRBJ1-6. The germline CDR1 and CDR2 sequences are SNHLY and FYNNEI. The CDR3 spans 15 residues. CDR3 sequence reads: CASSRREGGDSPLHF.

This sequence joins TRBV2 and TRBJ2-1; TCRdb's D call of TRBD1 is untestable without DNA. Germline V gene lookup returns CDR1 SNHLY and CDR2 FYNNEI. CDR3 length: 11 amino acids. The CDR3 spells CASSEGHEQFF.

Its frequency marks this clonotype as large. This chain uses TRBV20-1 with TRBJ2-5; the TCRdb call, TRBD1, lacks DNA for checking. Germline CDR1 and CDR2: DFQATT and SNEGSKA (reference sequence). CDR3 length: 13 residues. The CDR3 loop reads CSAPGTIQETQYF.

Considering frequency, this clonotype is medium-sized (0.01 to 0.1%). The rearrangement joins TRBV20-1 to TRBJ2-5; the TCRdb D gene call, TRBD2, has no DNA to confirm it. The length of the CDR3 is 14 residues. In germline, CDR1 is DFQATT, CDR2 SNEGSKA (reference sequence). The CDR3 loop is CSASGTSGSKTQYF.

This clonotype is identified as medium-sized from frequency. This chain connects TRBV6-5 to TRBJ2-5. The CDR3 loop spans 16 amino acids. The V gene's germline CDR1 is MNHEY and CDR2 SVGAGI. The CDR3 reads CASSYSGAVPQETQYF.

This CDR3 is CSVEPPKGSTDTQYF. The V call is TRBV29-1, the J call TRBJ2-3; absent DNA, TCRdb's TRBD1 call cannot be checked. The CDR3 consists of 15 residues. Germline lookup yields CDR1 SQVTM and CDR2 ANQGSEA.

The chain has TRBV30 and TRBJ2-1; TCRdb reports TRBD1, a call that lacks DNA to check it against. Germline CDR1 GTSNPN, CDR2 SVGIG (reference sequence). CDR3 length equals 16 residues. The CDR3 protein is CAWRMDRGQHYNEQFF.

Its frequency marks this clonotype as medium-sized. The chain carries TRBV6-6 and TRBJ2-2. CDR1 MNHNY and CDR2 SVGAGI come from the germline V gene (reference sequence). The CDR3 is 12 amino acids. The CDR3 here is CASSYRTGELFF.

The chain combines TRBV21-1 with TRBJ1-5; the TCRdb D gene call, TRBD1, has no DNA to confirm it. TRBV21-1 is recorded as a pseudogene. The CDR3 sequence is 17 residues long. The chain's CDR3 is CASSNNSLGQLNQPQHF.

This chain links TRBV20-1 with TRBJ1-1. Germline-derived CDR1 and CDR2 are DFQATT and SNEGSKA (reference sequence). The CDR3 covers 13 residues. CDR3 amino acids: CSASQGVDTEAFF.

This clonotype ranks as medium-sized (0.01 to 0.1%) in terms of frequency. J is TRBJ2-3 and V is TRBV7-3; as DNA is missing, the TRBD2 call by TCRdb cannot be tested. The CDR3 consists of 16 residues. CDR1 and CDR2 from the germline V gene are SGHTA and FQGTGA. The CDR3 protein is CASSRTSGGPTDTQYF. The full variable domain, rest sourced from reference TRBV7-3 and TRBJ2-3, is GAGVSQTPSNKVTEKGKYVELRCDPISGHTALYWYRQSLGQGPEFLIYFQGTGAADDSGLPNDRFFAVRPEGSVSTLKIQRTERGDSAVYLCASSRTSGGPTDTQYFGPGTRLTVL.

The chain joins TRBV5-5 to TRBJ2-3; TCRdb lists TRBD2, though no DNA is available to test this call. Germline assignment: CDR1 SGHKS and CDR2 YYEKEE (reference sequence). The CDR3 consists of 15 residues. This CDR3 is CASISSGGAADTQYF.

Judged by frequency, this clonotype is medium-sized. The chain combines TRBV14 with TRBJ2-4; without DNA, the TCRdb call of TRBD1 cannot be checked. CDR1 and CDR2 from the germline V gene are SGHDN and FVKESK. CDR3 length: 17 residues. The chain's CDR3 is CASSPRDGILAKNIQYF.

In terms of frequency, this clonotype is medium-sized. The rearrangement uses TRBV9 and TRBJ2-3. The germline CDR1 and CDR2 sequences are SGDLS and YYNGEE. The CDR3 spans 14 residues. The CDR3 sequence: CASSPQISTDTQYF.

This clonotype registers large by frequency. The CDR3 region is CASSFRESDGYTF. The chain carries TRBV27 and TRBJ1-2. The germline CDR1 and CDR2 sequences are MNHEY and SMNVEV (reference sequence). CDR3 length: 13 amino acids.

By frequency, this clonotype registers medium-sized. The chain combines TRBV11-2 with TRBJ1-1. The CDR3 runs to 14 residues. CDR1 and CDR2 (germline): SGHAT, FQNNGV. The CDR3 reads CASSPRGRNTEAFF.